This T cell receptor (beta chain) was obtained from a study of cytomegalovirus exposure and HLA in healthy donors. Trimming shortened V by 6 bases and J by 0 bases, and 11 bases separated the two germline ends. Germline V gene data show CDR1 as SGHRS and CDR2 as YFSETQ. The CDR3 extends over 14 amino acids. Primers for the PCR totalled 60 Vbeta and 13 Jbeta. The method was immunoSEQ multiplex PCR; TCRdb's version includes in-frame clones alone and lacks a portion of them. The sample comprises about 200,000 clones, about 82% of which are singletons, and 2.9% rests with the top ten. Sequencing used PBMCs. The V gene is TRBV5-1, the J gene TRBJ2-3; D is perhaps TRBD2 (5 bases). This TCR derives from a man in his thirties or forties in good health and CMV-seronegative. CDR3 in amino acids: CASKLDRSTDTQYF. The CDR3 bases are TGCGCCAGCAAACTAGACCGAAGCACAGATACGCAGTATTTT.